Listed below are T cell receptor beta chains from one sample, sequenced in a study of T cell changes during pregnancy in multiple sclerosis. Measured with immunoSEQ multiplex PCR; TCRdb has only the in-frame clones, and not every one. The data contain 69,000 or so clones, approximately 90% of them singletons. The source was peripheral blood, collected in the third trimester of pregnancy. These receptors came from a female donor with multiple sclerosis, enrolled in a pregnancy study. The CDR3 runs from the conserved cysteine through the conserved F or W.

J gene: TRBJ1-2; CDR3 length: 13; V gene: TRBV2; CDR3 protein: CASSVDRGGGYTF
J gene: TRBJ2-7; CDR3 length: 10; V gene: TRBV5-4; CDR3 protein: CASIHYEQYF
J gene: TRBJ1-6; CDR3 length: 14; V gene: TRBV7-3; CDR3 protein: CASSLTGPDSPLHF
J gene: TRBJ1-6; CDR3 length: 14; V gene: TRBV2; CDR3 protein: CASRGQATLGPLHF
J gene: TRBJ2-2; CDR3 length: 14; V gene: TRBV5-1; CDR3 protein: CASSPDTNTGELFF
J gene: TRBJ1-6; CDR3 length: 13; V gene: TRBV10-1; CDR3 protein: CASSVQGDSPLHF
J gene: TRBJ2-7; CDR3 length: 14; V gene: TRBV6-5; CDR3 protein: CASSPDRLRYEQYF
J gene: TRBJ1-1; CDR3 length: 16; V gene: TRBV18; CDR3 protein: CASSRGSIMQGGEAFF
J gene: TRBJ1-2; CDR3 length: 15; V gene: TRBV27; CDR3 protein: CASRMAGGANYGYTF
J gene: TRBJ2-1; CDR3 length: 15; V gene: TRBV6-6; CDR3 protein: CASINGLRSYNEQFF
J gene: TRBJ1-3; CDR3 length: 14; V gene: TRBV10-2; CDR3 protein: CASSRDSDGNTIYF
J gene: TRBJ1-2; CDR3 length: 16; V gene: TRBV5-8; CDR3 protein: CASSLAVDKGGYGYTF
J gene: TRBJ2-1; CDR3 length: 16; V gene: TRBV29-1; CDR3 protein: CSVVPEAATHYNEQFF
J gene: TRBJ2-7; CDR3 length: 14; V gene: TRBV5-4; CDR3 protein: CASSLRGTKDEQYF
J gene: TRBJ1-1; CDR3 length: 15; V gene: TRBV6-5; CDR3 protein: CATKNLGRAGTEAFF
J gene: TRBJ2-1; CDR3 length: 16; V gene: TRBV5-1; CDR3 protein: CASSYEQGFSYNEQFF
J gene: TRBJ1-1; CDR3 length: 14; V gene: TRBV18; CDR3 protein: CASSLATGFTEAFF
J gene: TRBJ2-7; CDR3 length: 13; V gene: TRBV15; CDR3 protein: CATSRGHIYEQYF
J gene: TRBJ2-1; CDR3 length: 17; V gene: TRBV9; CDR3 protein: CASSGKLAGGRYNEQFF
J gene: TRBJ2-7; CDR3 length: 16; V gene: TRBV5-6; CDR3 protein: CASSLVYGPRIYEQYF
J gene: TRBJ2-5; CDR3 length: 18; V gene: TRBV4-1; CDR3 protein: CASSQDRTSGRVKETQYF
J gene: TRBJ2-7; CDR3 length: 11; V gene: TRBV30; CDR3 protein: CAWSDSYEQYF
J gene: TRBJ2-4; CDR3 length: 14; V gene: TRBV30; CDR3 protein: CAWSGPVVKNIQYF
J gene: TRBJ2-7; CDR3 length: 13; V gene: TRBV7-7; CDR3 protein: CASSRGLGAEQYF
J gene: TRBJ2-7; CDR3 length: 14; V gene: TRBV27; CDR3 protein: CASSSRLGPYEQYF